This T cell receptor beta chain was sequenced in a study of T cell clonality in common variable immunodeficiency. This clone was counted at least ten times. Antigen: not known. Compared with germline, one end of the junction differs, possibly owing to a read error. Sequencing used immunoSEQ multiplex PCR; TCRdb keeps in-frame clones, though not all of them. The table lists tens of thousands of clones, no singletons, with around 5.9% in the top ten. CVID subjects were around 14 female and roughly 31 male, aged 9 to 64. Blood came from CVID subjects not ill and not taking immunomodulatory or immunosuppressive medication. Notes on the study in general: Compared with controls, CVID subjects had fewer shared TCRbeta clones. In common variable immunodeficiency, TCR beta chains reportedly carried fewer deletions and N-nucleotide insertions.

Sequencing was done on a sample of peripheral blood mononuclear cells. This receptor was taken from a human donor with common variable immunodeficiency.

The sequenced part of the CDR3 DNA is TGCGCCAGCAGGTTGGACAGGGGTAAT. This translates into CASRLDRGN. Given in full, the CDR3 is CASRLDRGNAFF. This chain uses TRBV5-1 with TRBJ1-1; 9 nucleotides align to TRBD1. The read is 3 residues too short to cover the CDR3 end, so that end is filled in from the germline J gene. Germline V gene data show CDR1 as SGHRS and CDR2 as YFSETQ. The CDR3 runs 12 residues.